A selection of T cell receptor beta chains follows, all from one sample in a study of blood T cell repertoires in COVID-19. Produced via immunoSEQ multiplex PCR; TCRdb's table is partial and in-frame only. The sample has around 100,000 clones; 69% are singletons. Input material: peripheral blood. The receptors were gathered from an elderly man with acute or convalescent COVID-19. Each CDR3 is given without its conserved first and last residue. The D gene is left open where the match is weak. Clone sizes are given selectively: once, few, many, or a class where the clone is expanded.

j_call d_call v_call clone_size cdr3_aa
TRBJ2-1 NA TRBV5-4 NA ASSPGASVIYNEQF
TRBJ1-1 TRBD1 TRBV29-1 NA SVGQGAGTEAF
TRBJ2-2 TRBD1 TRBV7-2 NA ASSTGQGYAGELF
TRBJ2-2 TRBD1 TRBV2 NA ASSVKGGNTGELF
TRBJ1-1 TRBD1 TRBV19 few ASMRTGWKAF
TRBJ2-1 TRBD2 TRBV3-1/TRBV3-2 NA ASSLLAGGFGNEQF
TRBJ1-2 NA TRBV10-2 NA ASSESEARYGYT
TRBJ2-3 NA TRBV12-5 NA ASAGGSRYADTQY
TRBJ2-1 TRBD2 TRBV24-1 NA ATSQTSGNYNEQF
TRBJ1-4 NA TRBV27 NA ASNSLAEDEKLF
TRBJ1-1 NA TRBV3-1/TRBV3-2 NA ASGRGGRFSTEAF
TRBJ1-4 NA TRBV15 few ATSRDQEKLF
TRBJ2-3 TRBD2 TRBV7-9 NA ASSRIIAGGRTDTQY
TRBJ2-7 NA TRBV25-1 NA ASSEVFRQY
TRBJ1-1 TRBD1 TRBV12-3/TRBV12-4 once ASTDDGTGNF
TRBJ1-4 NA TRBV4-1 NA ASSQAGGAREKLF
TRBJ2-7 TRBD2 TRBV19 few ASSTASGSYEQY
TRBJ2-7 TRBD2 TRBV11-2 many ASSLRLAGPVEQY
TRBJ2-5 NA TRBV28 NA ASSLTGSAKTQY
TRBJ2-5 NA TRBV15 NA ATSRDRVQRGETQY
TRBJ2-7 TRBD1 TRBV19 few ASSIGGTGGYYEQY
TRBJ2-1 TRBD1 TRBV4-1 NA ASSQGTGLNEQF
TRBJ1-2 TRBD1 TRBV30 NA AWSVGQGGNYGYT
TRBJ2-7 TRBD2 TRBV6-2/TRBV6-3 NA ASSYRLAGGPGEQY
TRBJ2-7 TRBD2 TRBV7-3 once ASSLRSGNSYEQY
TRBJ2-2 TRBD1 TRBV7-3 NA ASSLQGHETGELF
TRBJ1-4 NA TRBV15 NA ATSRGYGNEKLF
TRBJ2-7 TRBD2 TRBV7-2 NA ASSFQRGPGEQY
TRBJ2-5 NA TRBV11-2 few ASSLRGETQY
TRBJ2-7 NA TRBV4-2 NA ASSQSSESSYEQY
TRBJ2-2 NA TRBV7-8 NA ASSLGAQANTGELF
TRBJ2-7 NA TRBV29-1 NA SVEDRTYEQY
TRBJ2-5 NA TRBV3-1/TRBV3-2 NA ASTPTSRTQETQY
TRBJ2-6 NA TRBV19 NA ASSILTSKASGANVLT
TRBJ1-2 NA TRBV6-1 once ASRGGNLYGYT
TRBJ2-3 TRBD2 TRBV30 once AWREGLASTDTQY
TRBJ2-7 TRBD2 TRBV7-9 NA ASSPRRAGAYEQY
TRBJ1-1 NA TRBV3-1/TRBV3-2 NA ASSQIGMTIGFEMNTEAF
TRBJ2-2 TRBD2 TRBV2 few ASSSGTSDEELF
TRBJ2-1 NA TRBV9 few ASSAGLGSYNEQF
TRBJ2-3 NA TRBV6-5 few ASSYGRWDTDTQY
TRBJ2-7 TRBD2 TRBV20-1 NA SAGGTSGTYEQY
TRBJ1-5 TRBD1 TRBV2 many ASIGTGGNSNQPQH
TRBJ1-5 NA TRBV7-2 NA ASSPGTGNQPQH
TRBJ1-5 TRBD1 TRBV28 NA ATRARDRGLYQPQH
TRBJ2-3 NA TRBV3-1/TRBV3-2 few ASSSRLGVDTQY
TRBJ1-5 TRBD1 TRBV7-2 NA ASSRTGLNQPQH